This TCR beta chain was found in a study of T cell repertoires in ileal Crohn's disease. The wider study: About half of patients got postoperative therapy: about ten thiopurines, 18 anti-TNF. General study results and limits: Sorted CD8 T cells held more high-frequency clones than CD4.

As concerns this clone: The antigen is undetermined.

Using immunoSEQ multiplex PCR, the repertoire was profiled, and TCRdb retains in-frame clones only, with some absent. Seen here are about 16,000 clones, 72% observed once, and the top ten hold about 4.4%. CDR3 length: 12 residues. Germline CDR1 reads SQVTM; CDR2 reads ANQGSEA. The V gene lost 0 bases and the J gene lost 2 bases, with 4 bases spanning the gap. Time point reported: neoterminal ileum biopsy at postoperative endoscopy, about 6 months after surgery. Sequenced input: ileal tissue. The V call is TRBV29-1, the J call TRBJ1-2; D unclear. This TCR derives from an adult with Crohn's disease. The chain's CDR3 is CSVEDKNYGYTF. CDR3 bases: TGCAGCGTTGAAGACAAAAACTATGGCTACACCTTC.